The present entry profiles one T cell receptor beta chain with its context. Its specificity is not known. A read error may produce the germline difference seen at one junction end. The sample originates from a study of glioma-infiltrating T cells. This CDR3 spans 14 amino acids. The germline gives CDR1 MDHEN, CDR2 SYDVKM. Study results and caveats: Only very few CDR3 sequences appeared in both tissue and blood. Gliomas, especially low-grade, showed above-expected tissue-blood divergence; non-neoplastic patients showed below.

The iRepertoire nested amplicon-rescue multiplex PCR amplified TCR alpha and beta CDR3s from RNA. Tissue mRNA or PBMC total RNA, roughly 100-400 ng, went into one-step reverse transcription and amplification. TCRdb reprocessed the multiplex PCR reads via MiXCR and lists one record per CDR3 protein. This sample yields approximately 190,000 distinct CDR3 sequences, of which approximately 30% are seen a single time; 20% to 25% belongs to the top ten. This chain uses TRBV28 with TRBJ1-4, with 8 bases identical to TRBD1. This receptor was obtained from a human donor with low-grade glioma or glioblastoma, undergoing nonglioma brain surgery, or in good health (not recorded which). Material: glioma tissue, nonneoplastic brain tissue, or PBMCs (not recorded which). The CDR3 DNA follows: TGTGGCAGCAGCCTCGACAGGGGAAGAGAAAAACTGTTTTTT. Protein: CGSSLDRGREKLFF.